Below are 11 T cell receptor beta chains sequenced from a single sample in a study of beta chain features in type 1 diabetes (dated by TCRdb to between 2017 and 2018). Receptor amplification or capture employed the immunoSEQ multiplex PCR assay. The entire amount of isolated RNA was reverse transcribed using the High Capacity cDNA Reverse Transcription Kit, so the sequenced TCRB transcripts were expressed ones. TCRdb obtained this table from immuneACCESS and retained in-frame rearrangements with V and J assigned. These tables miss some clones; where compared with another copy, unresolved V genes account for less than half of the shortfall, and the remainder is unexplained. For this sample the table gives 300,000 to 350,000 clones, of which 11% to 15% were detected only once. Over 5.5% of the sample comes from the top ten. The sequencing sample was made of central memory CD4+ T cells from blood. Receptor source: a man aged 25 to 40 in good health.

The count of this clone is one. The chain carries TRBV4-2 and TRBJ2-1; 10 bases map to TRBD2. CDR3 size: 16 residues. CDR1 and CDR2 from the germline V gene are LGHNA and YNFKEQ. V shed 2 bases, J shed 2 bases, and the junction held 3 bases outside the gene matches. CDR3 sequence reads: CASSQISGGTYNEQFF. For the CDR3, the DNA is TGTGCCAGCAGCCAAATTAGCGGGGGGACCTACAATGAGCAGTTCTTC.

This clone was seen only a few times. The gene calls are TRBV11-3 and TRBJ2-3; 8 bases fit TRBD1. The CDR3 is 14 amino acids. After removal of 8 bases from V and 2 bases from J, the junction contained 6 bases not matched to a gene. The germline gives CDR1 SGHNT, CDR2 YENEEA. The CDR3 sequence is CASDQGAVTDTQYF. The DNA for the CDR3 is TGTGCCAGCGACCAGGGGGCGGTCACAGATACGCAGTATTTT. Based on the CDR3 plus reference TRBV11-3 and TRBJ2-3, the full variable domain is EAGVVQSPRYKIIEKKQPVAFWCNPISGHNTLYWYLQNLGQGPELLIRYENEEAVDDSQLPKDRFSAERLKGVDSTLKIQPAELGDSAVYLCASDQGAVTDTQYFGPGTRLTVL.

This clone was seen repeatedly, ten times or more. The rearrangement links TRBV30 to TRBJ2-1, with a tentative D call TRBD1 (6 bases). The CDR3 extends over 14 amino acids. The V end was cut by 0 bases, the J end by 6 bases, with 12 bases between. CDR1 is GTSNPN and CDR2 is SVGIG in the germline V gene (reference sequence). The CDR3 bases are TGTGCCTGGAGTGTCGACACAGGGAGCAATGAGCAGTTCTTC. Amino acid sequence: CAWSVDTGSNEQFF.

This clone was picked up a small number of times. The chain has TRBV9 and TRBJ1-1; D not resolved. CDR1 and CDR2 from the germline V gene are SGDLS and YYNGEE. Trimming stripped 4 bases from V and 1 base from J, with 11 bases between. There are 14 residues in the CDR3. The CDR3 protein is CASSPPGGNTEAFF. The CDR3 bases are TGTGCCAGCAGCCCGCCAGGAGGGAACACTGAAGCTTTCTTT. Based on the CDR3 plus reference TRBV9 and TRBJ1-1, the full variable domain is DSGVTQTPKHLITATGQRVTLRCSPRSGDLSVYWYQQSLDQGLQFLIQYYNGEERAKGNILERFSAQQFPDLHSELNLSSLELGDSALYFCASSPPGGNTEAFFGQGTRLTVV.

This clone showed up many times. The chain employs TRBV7-2 and TRBJ1-1; no clear D. Germline assignment: CDR1 SGHTA and CDR2 FQGNSA. This CDR3 is built from 16 residues. Trimming pared 5 bases from V and 0 bases from J, leaving 16 bases between. CDR3 nucleotide sequence: TGTGCCAGCAGCCAAGACCCTGGTAGGCTGAACACTGAAGCTTTCTTT. Translating gives CASSQDPGRLNTEAFF.

V is TRBV9 and J is TRBJ2-3, with 7 bases fitting TRBD2. The CDR3 consists of 16 residues. Looked up from germline, CDR1 is SGDLS and CDR2 is YYNGEE. V lost 4 bases, J lost 4 bases, and 12 bases stayed unmatched. The CDR3 spells CASSPQRGYNSDTQYF. DNA of the CDR3: TGTGCCAGCAGCCCCCAGCGGGGATATAACTCAGATACGCAGTATTTT.

The chain joins TRBV29-1 to TRBJ2-3, with TRBD2 matching 14 bases. Germline values: CDR1 SQVTM, CDR2 ANQGSEA. The CDR3 consists of 15 residues. The junction had 6 bases not matched to a gene; V was cut back by 5 bases and J by 5 bases. The CDR3, as DNA: TGCAGCGTTAGGGCAGGGACTAGCGGGGGAGATACGCAGTATTTT. This sequence encodes CSVRAGTSGGDTQYF.

For this clone: The junction does not match germline at one end; this may be a read error. The chain recombines TRBV5-4 with TRBJ2-5, with 9 nucleotides matching TRBD1. This CDR3 region has 16 residues. Germline loops: CDR1 SGHNT, CDR2 YYREEE (reference sequence). CDR3 nucleotide sequence: TGTGCCAGCAGGTTGGGGACAGGGAGCTATCGAGAGACCCAGTACTTC. Its translation is CASRLGTGSYRETQYF.

This clone occurred a few times. This sequence joins TRBV5-4 and TRBJ2-7, with D tentatively TRBD1 (6 bases). This CDR3 region has 16 residues. Germline-derived CDR1 and CDR2 are SGHNT and YYREEE (reference sequence). V lost 4 bases and J 6 bases, leaving 23 bases between the germline ends. CDR3 DNA: TGTGCCAGCAGCCGCCCCGGGACACCGGGTCAAGTCGAGCAGTACTTC. It translates to CASSRPGTPGQVEQYF. Drawing the rest from reference TRBV5-4 and TRBJ2-7, the complete variable domain is ETGVTQSPTHLIKTRGQQVTLRCSSQSGHNTVSWYQQALGQGPQFIFQYYREEENGRGNFPPRFSGLQFPNYSSELNVNALELDDSALYLCASSRPGTPGQVEQYFGPGTRLTVT.

Comment on this clone: Distinct nucleotide sequences in the sample also encode this CDR3. The chain employs TRBV4-2 and TRBJ1-5, with a weak D call TRBD1 (5 bases). The V and J ends lost 0 bases and 6 bases respectively, with 12 bases between them. Germline-derived CDR1 and CDR2 are LGHNA and YNFKEQ. CDR3 length: 15 residues. CDR3 in amino acids: CASSQDLGGGQPQHF. The CDR3 DNA is TGTGCCAGCAGCCAAGATTTGGGGGGTGGTCAGCCCCAGCATTTT.

In its sample, this clone was seen a few times. The rearrangement uses TRBV7-9 and TRBJ1-1; D remains ambiguous. Deletions cut 5 bases from V and 5 bases from J, with 12 bases between. Looked up from germline, CDR1 is SEHNR and CDR2 is FQNEAQ (reference sequence). The CDR3 runs to 13 residues. Here the CDR3 DNA reads TGTGCCAGCAGCCGCCAAGTACGGACTGAAGCTTTCTTT. It translates to CASSRQVRTEAFF.